In its sample, the clone carrying this TCR beta chain was seen many times. Its antigen is currently unknown. Libraries of TCR beta came from iRepertoire HTBI primers plus Arm-PCR of CDR3 regions. A single record per CDR3 protein comes from TCRdb applying MiXCR to the multiplex PCR reads. The sample includes 580,000 or so distinct CDR3 sequences, roughly 15% of them seen just once. Time point here: newly diagnosed GD, antithyroid drugs for less than 3 months. PBMCs provided the RNA from which the TCR library was made. This specimen belongs to a study of regulatory T cells in long-lasting Graves disease. Study outcomes and limitations: The work looked only at peripheral blood and did not look at thyroid tissue.

These records were also assigned to another study, of T cells in Graves' hyperthyroidism and ophthalmopathy. This second report adds: In blood, most of the thyroid clonotypes expanded above 0.001 were also present. Stable hyperthyroidism was told apart from ophthalmopathy by a model built on 13 V-J features.

Specimen: peripheral blood mononuclear cells (PBMCs), collected at new diagnosis, from a patient treated with antithyroid drugs. The clonotype comes from a man aged 18-30 years with Graves disease.

The CDR3 DNA is TGTGCCAGCAGTTCCGGGACCCTCAATCAGCCCCAGCATTTT. Residues: CASSSGTLNQPQHF. This rearrangement joins TRBV12-3 or TRBV12-4 to TRBJ1-5; TRBD1 is a possible D gene (5 bases). The CDR3 is 14 residues long. The V and J ends lost 4 bases and 3 bases respectively, with 10 bases between them.